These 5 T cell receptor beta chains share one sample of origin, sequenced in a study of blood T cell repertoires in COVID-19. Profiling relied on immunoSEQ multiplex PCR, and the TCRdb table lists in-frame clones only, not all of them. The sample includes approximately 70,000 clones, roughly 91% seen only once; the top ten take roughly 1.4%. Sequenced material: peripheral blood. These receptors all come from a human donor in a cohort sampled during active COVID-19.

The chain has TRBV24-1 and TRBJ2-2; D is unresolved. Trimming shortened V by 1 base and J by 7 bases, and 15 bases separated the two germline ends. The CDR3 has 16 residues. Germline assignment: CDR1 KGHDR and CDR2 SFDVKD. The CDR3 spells CATSDLDRGPDGELFF. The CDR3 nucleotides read TGTGCCACCAGTGATTTAGACCGCGGTCCTGACGGGGAGCTGTTTTTT.

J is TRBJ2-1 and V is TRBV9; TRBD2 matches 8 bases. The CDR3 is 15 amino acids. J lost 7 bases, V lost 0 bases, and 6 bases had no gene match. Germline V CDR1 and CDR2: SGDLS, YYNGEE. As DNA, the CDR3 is TGTGCCAGCAGCGTAGTCAGCGGGAGTGGTAATGAGCAGTTCTTC. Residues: CASSVVSGSGNEQFF.

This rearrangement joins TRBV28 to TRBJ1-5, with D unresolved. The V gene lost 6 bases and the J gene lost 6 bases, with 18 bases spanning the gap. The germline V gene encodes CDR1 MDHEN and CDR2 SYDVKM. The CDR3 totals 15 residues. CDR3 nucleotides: TGTGCCAGCAGCCCCGTAGTATCTGGGAGTCAGCCCCAGCATTTT. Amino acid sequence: CASSPVVSGSQPQHF.

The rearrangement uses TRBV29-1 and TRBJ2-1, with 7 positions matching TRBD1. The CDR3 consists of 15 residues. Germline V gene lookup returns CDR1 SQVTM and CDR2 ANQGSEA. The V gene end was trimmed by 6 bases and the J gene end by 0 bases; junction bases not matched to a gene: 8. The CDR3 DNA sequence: TGCAGCGTCGTAGGGGGCTCGAGCTCCTACAATGAGCAGTTCTTC. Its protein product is CSVVGGSSSYNEQFF.

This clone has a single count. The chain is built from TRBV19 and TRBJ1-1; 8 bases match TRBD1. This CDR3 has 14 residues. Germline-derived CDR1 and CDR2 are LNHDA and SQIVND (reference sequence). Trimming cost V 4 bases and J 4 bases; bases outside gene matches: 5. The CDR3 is CASSTTQGGTEAFF. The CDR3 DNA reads TGTGCCAGTAGTACCACACAGGGGGGCACTGAAGCTTTCTTT.